These 23 T cell receptor beta chains were all obtained from the same sample, sequenced in a study of Ad26.COV2.S vaccination and SARS-CoV-2 variants. The assay was immunoSEQ multiplex PCR, and TCRdb's table has in-frame clones only and misses some. The profile shows about 420,000 clones, approximately 87% of them singletons. Regarding treatment: approximately 18 received Ad26.COV2.S at low or high dose, single or two shots; 5 received placebo; per-sample allocation not given. Sampling occurred on day 63 after the first vaccine or placebo injection. Sequenced material: peripheral blood, taken in a trial of Ad26.COV2.S vaccine versus placebo. Source of these receptors: a person between 18 and 60 years old who received the Ad26.COV2.S COVID-19 vaccine or a placebo.

CDR3 DNA sequence: TGTGCCAGCAGTTTATCCGGACAGGGGGGAGGCTACACCTTC. It yields the protein CASSLSGQGGGYTF. This chain connects TRBV27 to TRBJ1-2, with 10 bases fitting TRBD1. CDR3 length: 14 amino acids. V lost 0 bases to trimming and J lost 8 bases; unmatched junction nucleotides: 3. Germline assignment: CDR1 MNHEY and CDR2 SMNVEV (reference sequence).

This clone was seen just once. This chain joins TRBV30 and TRBJ2-5; weak D call: TRBD1 (6 bases). V was shortened by 1 base and J by 5 bases, with 23 bases between the two germline ends. Germline V gene data show CDR1 as GTSNPN and CDR2 as SVGIG (reference sequence). The CDR3 is 17 residues long. This CDR3 is CAWSEGAGVVSGETQYF. In DNA form, the CDR3 reads TGTGCCTGGAGTGAAGGGGCAGGGGTGGTATCTGGCGAGACCCAGTACTTC.

This clone was counted once. The V and J genes are TRBV6-5 and TRBJ2-1; the D is unclear. The germline CDR1 and CDR2 sequences are MNHEY and SVGAGI. The CDR3 sequence is 14 residues long. Trimming removed 2 bases from V and 2 bases from J, with 7 bases in between. The CDR3 sequence is CASSYREPYNEQFF. For the CDR3, the DNA is TGTGCCAGCAGTTACAGGGAACCCTACAATGAGCAGTTCTTC.

The chain combines TRBV7-3 with TRBJ2-7, with D perhaps matching TRBD1 or TRBD2 (6 bases each). This CDR3 region has 15 residues. Per germline, CDR1 SGHTA and CDR2 FQGTGA. The germline V and J ends were trimmed by 0 bases and 3 bases, with 12 bases remaining between them. CDR3 amino acids: CASSLTGGDFYEQYF. The CDR3 coding sequence is TGTGCCAGCAGCTTAACCGGGGGCGATTTCTACGAGCAGTACTTC.

The rearrangement links TRBV10-3 to TRBJ1-5, with 9 bases aligning to TRBD1. J lost 5 bases, V lost 2 bases, and 1 base had no gene match. The CDR3 has 14 amino acids. Germline lookup yields CDR1 ENHRY and CDR2 SYGVKD. In DNA, the CDR3 is TGTGCCATCAGTGAGGGGACAGGGTATCAGCCCCAGCATTTT. It translates to CAISEGTGYQPQHF.

Only a few counts were recorded for this clone. The rearrangement joins TRBV11-1 to TRBJ1-6; the match to TRBD1 covers 8 bases. Germline loops: CDR1 SGHAT, CDR2 FQDESV (reference sequence). Trimming at V came to 4 bases and at J to 7 bases, leaving 6 bases not matched to a gene. This CDR3 is 15 amino acids long. The CDR3, as DNA: TGTGCCAGCAGCTCGGACAGGGCAAAGAATTCACCCCTCCACTTT. This codes for CASSSDRAKNSPLHF.

The chain combines TRBV30 with TRBJ2-1; TRBD2 matches at 7 bases. CDR3 size: 16 residues. The germline gives CDR1 GTSNPN, CDR2 SVGIG (reference sequence). After removal of 0 bases from V and 6 bases from J, the junction contained 11 bases not matched to a gene. CDR3 nucleotide sequence: TGTGCCTGGAGTGTCTTCTTTGCGGGGGTGGGCAATGAGCAGTTCTTC. Translating it yields CAWSVFFAGVGNEQFF.

This clone was seen a handful of times. The rearrangement links TRBV2 to TRBJ2-7; 7 positions match TRBD2. Germline V gives CDR1 SNHLY, CDR2 FYNNEI. Trimming removed 6 bases from V and 3 bases from J; junction bases left unmatched: 8. The CDR3 covers 14 residues. The CDR3 DNA reads as TGTGCCAGCAGCGTGGGGGGGGATGGCTACGAGCAGTACTTC. Translation: CASSVGGDGYEQYF. Variable domain in full (rest from reference TRBV2 and TRBJ2-7): EPEVTQTPSHQVTQMGQEVILRCVPISNHLYFYWYRQILGQKVEFLVSFYNNEISEKSEIFDDQFSVERPDGSNFTLKIRSTKLEDSAMYFCASSVGGDGYEQYFGPGTRLTVT.

In its sample, this clone was seen once. The chain carries TRBV7-9 and TRBJ2-1; perhaps TRBD1 as D (6 bases). Germline V gene sequence: CDR1 SEHNR, CDR2 FQNEAQ (reference sequence). The CDR3 contains 16 residues. Trimming took off 4 bases at V and 4 bases at J, with 17 bases between the two ends. Here the CDR3 DNA reads TGTGCCAGCAGCTCAGGGGAATTATGGGTGTACAATGAGCAGTTCTTC. Translation gives CASSSGELWVYNEQFF.

This clone showed up just a few times. This chain uses TRBV29-1 with TRBJ2-5; 8 nucleotides agree with TRBD2. Trimming removed 6 bases from V and 1 base from J; junction bases left unmatched: 10. Germline lookup yields CDR1 SQVTM and CDR2 ANQGSEA. This CDR3 region has 15 residues. CDR3 DNA sequence: TGCAGCGTCGAAAGAGGGCTAGCGGGCCAAGAGACCCAGTACTTC. Amino acids: CSVERGLAGQETQYF.

The V call is TRBV19, the J call TRBJ2-1; 7 bases are a match to TRBD2. The J segment lost 3 bases and the V segment lost 5 bases, leaving 4 bases of the junction unmatched. The CDR3 is 14 amino acids. CDR1 LNHDA and CDR2 SQIVND come from the germline V gene (reference sequence). CDR3 DNA: TGTGCCAGTAGTTTTAGCGGGCACTACAATGAGCAGTTCTTC. Translating it yields CASSFSGHYNEQFF.

The chain recombines TRBV12-3 or TRBV12-4 with TRBJ2-1; TRBD2 aligns across 7 bases. CDR3 length: 12 amino acids. J was trimmed by 9 bases and V by 6 bases; bases with no gene match: 5. In nucleotides, the CDR3 is TGTGCCAGCAGCCTCGGGGAGGGTGAGCAGTTCTTC. This sequence encodes CASSLGEGEQFF.

The chain joins TRBV6-5 to TRBJ1-5; 7 nucleotides match TRBD1. The CDR3 has 13 amino acids. Trimming at V came to 7 bases and at J to 6 bases, leaving 6 bases not matched to a gene. CDR1 is MNHEY and CDR2 is SVGAGI in the germline V gene. The DNA of the CDR3 is TGTGCCAGCATCGACAGGGAGGGTCAGCCCCAGCATTTT. It codes for CASIDREGQPQHF.

The chain couples TRBV4-1 to TRBJ2-1, with TRBD1 as a possible D gene (6 bases). Between the trimmed V and J ends, which lost 0 bases and 6 bases, there was a span of 18 bases. The CDR3 runs 17 residues. The germline V gene has CDR1 MGHRA and CDR2 YSYEKL. The DNA for the CDR3 is TGCGCCAGCAGCCAAGATCGGCGACTCTCCAGGGGCAATGAGCAGTTCTTC. Its protein is CASSQDRRLSRGNEQFF.

The chain links TRBV7-9 to TRBJ2-5; D might be TRBD2 (6 bases). Germline CDR1 SEHNR, CDR2 FQNEAQ (reference sequence). CDR3 length: 17 residues. Trimming took off 3 bases at V and 7 bases at J, with 24 bases between the two ends. The CDR3 loop reads CASSLWPARWSRGTQYF. The CDR3, as DNA: TGTGCCAGCAGCTTGTGGCCTGCGAGGTGGTCGCGGGGGACCCAGTACTTC.

This rearrangement joins TRBV11-1 to TRBJ1-1; TRBD1 agrees at 9 bases. The CDR3 loop spans 14 amino acids. Trimming cost V 4 bases and J 4 bases; bases outside gene matches: 4. Germline lookup yields CDR1 SGHAT and CDR2 FQDESV (reference sequence). CDR3 region: CASSSGQGFTEAFF. CDR3 coding DNA: TGTGCCAGCAGCTCGGGACAGGGATTCACTGAAGCTTTCTTT.

The chain recombines TRBV6-6 with TRBJ2-1; D is unresolved. CDR1 is MNHNY, CDR2 SVGAGI, per germline (reference sequence). V was clipped by 0 bases and J by 7 bases, with 10 bases between them. CDR3 length: 14 amino acids. The CDR3 region is CASSYSLMGNEQFF. CDR3 in DNA: TGTGCCAGCAGTTACTCCCTGATGGGTAATGAGCAGTTCTTC.

The chain is built from TRBV6-2 or TRBV6-3 and TRBJ2-2; D unclear. Germline CDR1 is MNHEY and CDR2 is SVGEGT. V lost 0 bases and J 1 base, leaving 18 bases between the germline ends. This CDR3 region has 19 residues. CDR3 amino acids: CASSYSFGKRTGNTGELFF. The CDR3 DNA follows: TGTGCCAGCAGTTACTCTTTCGGCAAAAGGACCGGGAACACCGGGGAGCTGTTTTTT.

The gene calls are TRBV9 and TRBJ2-7; TRBD1 or TRBD2 may be the D gene (5 bases each). Looked up from germline, CDR1 is SGDLS and CDR2 is YYNGEE. V was shortened by 3 bases and J by 5 bases, with 18 bases between the two germline ends. This CDR3 comprises 15 residues. This CDR3 is CASSAGAPLSHEQYF. CDR3 sequence (DNA): TGTGCCAGCAGCGCCGGGGCCCCTCTTTCCCACGAGCAGTACTTC.

The chain carries TRBV7-5 and TRBJ2-4; the table's D call, TRBD1, has no DNA check behind it. TRBV7-5 is labeled a pseudogene. The CDR3 sequence is 20 residues long. DNA for the CDR3: TGTGTCAGAAGCTTAAACCCACGTTCCTACAGGGGATTAGCCAAAAACATTCAGTACTTC. This sequence encodes CVRSLNPRSYRGLAKNIQYF.

The table lists this clone with a count of one. The V and J genes are TRBV7-2 and TRBJ1-2, with 9 nucleotides matching TRBD1. CDR3 size: 16 residues. The J segment lost 4 bases and the V segment lost 5 bases, leaving 11 bases of the junction unmatched. Looked up from germline, CDR1 is SGHTA and CDR2 is FQGNSA. CDR3 sequence (DNA): TGTGCCAGCAGCCTCTGGACAGGGGATTTTGGCTATGGCTACACCTTC. Translated: CASSLWTGDFGYGYTF.

The chain links TRBV19 to TRBJ1-1; D is ambiguous. V was shortened by 6 bases and J by 1 base, with 12 bases between the two germline ends. The CDR3 runs to 14 residues. CDR1 LNHDA and CDR2 SQIVND come from the germline V gene (reference sequence). CDR3 coding DNA: TGTGCCAGTAGCCCGTTTGGCGCGAACACTGAAGCTTTCTTT. It encodes CASSPFGANTEAFF.

The chain recombines TRBV19 with TRBJ2-7; no clear D. Trimming left V 1 base short and J 2 bases short, with 9 bases between. The CDR3 is made up of 14 amino acids. CDR1 and CDR2 from the germline V gene are LNHDA and SQIVND (reference sequence). The CDR3 loop is CASSIAPDTYEQYF. The CDR3 DNA reads TGTGCCAGTAGTATAGCGCCGGATACCTACGAGCAGTACTTC.